This T cell receptor (beta chain) derives from a study of blood T cell repertoires in COVID-19. Study context: Whether acute or convalescent, the COVID-19 samples came from the United States, Italy and Spain. PBMCs, B-cell-depleted T cells, or T cells provided the cDNA or gDNA that made up the material.

As handled by the study authors: Estimates of nucleated cell counts were drawn from the amplification of reference gene primers. Sequenced by immunoSEQ multiplex PCR; TCRdb stores in-frame clones only, minus some. V, J and clone size were drawn from that table, and D and trimming were deduced from the DNA. This table has over 85,000 clones, 91% appearing once. Deletions cut 1 base from V and 1 base from J, with 7 bases between. Germline CDR1 and CDR2: SEHNR and FQNEAQ (reference sequence). The CDR3 runs 14 residues. Sequenced material: peripheral blood. The chain is built from TRBV7-9 and TRBJ1-2; D unresolved. The source is a man aged 18 to 35 with acute or convalescent COVID-19. CDR3 loop: CASSLVPDNYGYTF. The CDR3 DNA reads TGTGCCAGCAGCTTAGTCCCAGATAACTATGGCTACACCTTC.